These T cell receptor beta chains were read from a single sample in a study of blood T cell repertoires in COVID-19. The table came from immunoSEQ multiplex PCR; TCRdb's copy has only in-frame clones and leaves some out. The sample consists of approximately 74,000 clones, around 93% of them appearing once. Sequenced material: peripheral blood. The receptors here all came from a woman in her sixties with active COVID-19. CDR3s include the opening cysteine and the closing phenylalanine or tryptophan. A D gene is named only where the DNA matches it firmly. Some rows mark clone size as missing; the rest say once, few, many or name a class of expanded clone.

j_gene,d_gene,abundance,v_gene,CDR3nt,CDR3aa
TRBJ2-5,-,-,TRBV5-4,TGTGCCAGCAGCGGGGACATAATCTTTGAGACCCAGTACTTC,CASSGDIIFETQYF
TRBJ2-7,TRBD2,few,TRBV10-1,TGCGCCAGCAGTGATTTTACTAGCGGGACATCAATTGCTTACGAGCAGTACTTC,CASSDFTSGTSIAYEQYF
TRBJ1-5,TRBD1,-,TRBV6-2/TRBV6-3,TGTGCCAGCAGCCGGGACAGGGGTAATCAGCCCCAGCATTTT,CASSRDRGNQPQHF
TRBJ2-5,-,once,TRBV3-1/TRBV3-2,TGTGCCAGCAGCCAAGTTACTAGCCAAGAGACCCAGTACTTC,CASSQVTSQETQYF
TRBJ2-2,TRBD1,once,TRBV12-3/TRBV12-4,TGTGCCAGCAATCCGACAGGGCGAGGGGAGCTGTTTTTT,CASNPTGRGELFF
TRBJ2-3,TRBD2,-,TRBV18,TGTGCCAGCTCATTACTAGCGGGAGTAGATACGCAGTATTTT,CASSLLAGVDTQYF
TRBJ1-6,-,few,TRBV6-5,TGTGCCAGCGGACTCGGAGATTCACCCCTCCACTTT,CASGLGDSPLHF
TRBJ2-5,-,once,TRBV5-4,TGTGCCAGCAGCTACGGGGGACGGCAAGAGACCCAGTACTTC,CASSYGGRQETQYF
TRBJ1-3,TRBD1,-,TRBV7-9,TGTGCCAGCAGCGTCAGGGGGCGAAGGAACACCATATATTTT,CASSVRGRRNTIYF
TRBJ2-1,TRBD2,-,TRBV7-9,TGTGCCAGCAGCCCCACTAGCGGGAGGGCCTCCCACAATGAGCAGTTCTTC,CASSPTSGRASHNEQFF
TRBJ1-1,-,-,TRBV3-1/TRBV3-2,TGTGCCAGCAGTAATCAGGTGAACACTGAAGCTTTCTTT,CASSNQVNTEAFF
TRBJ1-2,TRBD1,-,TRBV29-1,TGCAGCGCCTTGGGACAGGGGGCAGGCTATGGCTACACCTTC,CSALGQGAGYGYTF
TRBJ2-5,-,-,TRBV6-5,TGTGCCAGCAGTTACCGTCGGGGGTTCGAGGTGTACTTC,CASSYRRGFEVYF
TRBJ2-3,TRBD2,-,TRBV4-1,TGCGCCAGCAGCCAAGAGACCGGGGCAACTAGCGGGAACACAGATACGCAGTATTTT,CASSQETGATSGNTDTQYF
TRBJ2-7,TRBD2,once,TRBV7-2,TGTGCCAGCAGCTTAGTGGCGGGAGGGCCCTACGAGCAGTACTTC,CASSLVAGGPYEQYF
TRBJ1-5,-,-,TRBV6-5,TGTGCCAGCAGCGACAGGTATAGCAATCAGCCCCAGCATTTT,CASSDRYSNQPQHF
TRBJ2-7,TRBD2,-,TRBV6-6,TGTGCCAGCAGTACCCTCCTAGCGGGAGGGTCCTACGAGCAGTACTTC,CASSTLLAGGSYEQYF
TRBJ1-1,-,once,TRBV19,TGTGCCAGTAGTATTCTGGGAGCAAACACTGAAGCTTTCTTT,CASSILGANTEAFF
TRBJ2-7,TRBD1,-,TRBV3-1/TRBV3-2,TGTGCCAGCAGCCCGGGACAGGGGGCGGGGGAGCAGTACTTC,CASSPGQGAGEQYF
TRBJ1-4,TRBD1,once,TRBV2,TGTGCCAGCAAGATCGGGACAGGGGGTAATGAAAAACTGTTTTTT,CASKIGTGGNEKLFF
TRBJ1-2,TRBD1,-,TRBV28,TGTGCCAGCAGTATCCCTAACCGGTCACAGGGGGCCGGTGGCTACACCTTC,CASSIPNRSQGAGGYTF
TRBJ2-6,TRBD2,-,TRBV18,TGTGCCAGCTCACCAGGACTAGCGGTGAGCTCTGGGGCCAACGTCCTGACTTTC,CASSPGLAVSSGANVLTF
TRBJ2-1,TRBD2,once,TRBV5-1,TGCGCCAGCAGCTTGGAGAGCGGGAGTTACAATGAGCAGTTCTTC,CASSLESGSYNEQFF
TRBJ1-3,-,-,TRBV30,TGTGCCTGGGGAAACAAGGGAGGGTCCTCTGGAAACACCATATATTTT,CAWGNKGGSSGNTIYF
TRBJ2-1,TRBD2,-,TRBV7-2,TGTGCCAGCAGCTTAGGGACTAGCGGGAGTAATGAGCAGTTCTTC,CASSLGTSGSNEQFF
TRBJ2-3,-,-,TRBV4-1,TGCGCCAGCAGCCTAACAGGGATCGCAGATACGCAGTATTTT,CASSLTGIADTQYF
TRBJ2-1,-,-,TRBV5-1,TGCGCCAGCAGCTCGCGGACAGATCCGGGTCTGGGCGAGCAGTTCTTC,CASSSRTDPGLGEQFF
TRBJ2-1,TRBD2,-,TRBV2,TGTGCCAGCAGCGAGATGGGACTAGCGGGAGTAAATGAGCAGTTCTTC,CASSEMGLAGVNEQFF
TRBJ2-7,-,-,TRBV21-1,TGTGCCAGCACGAGTCCCGGGACTAGCGGGGGACCCTACGAGCAGTACTTC,CASTSPGTSGGPYEQYF
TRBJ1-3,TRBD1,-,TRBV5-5,TGTGCCAGCAGCATTGCCGGGACAGGGACCCGTTGGAACACCATATATTTT,CASSIAGTGTRWNTIYF
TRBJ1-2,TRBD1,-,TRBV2,TGTGCCAGCAGTACAGGGGAGTATGGCTACACCTTC,CASSTGEYGYTF
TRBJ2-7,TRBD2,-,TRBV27,TGTGCCAGCAGTTTGGGACTAGCGGGATTTTACGAGCAGTACTTC,CASSLGLAGFYEQYF
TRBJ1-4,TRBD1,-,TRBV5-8,TGTGCCAGCAGCCCTGGACAGGGACCGACTCGCGAAAAACTGTTTTTT,CASSPGQGPTREKLFF
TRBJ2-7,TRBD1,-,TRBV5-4,TGTGCCAGCAGCCTCGGGGGGACAGGGGGCATTGCCCACGAGCAGTACTTC,CASSLGGTGGIAHEQYF
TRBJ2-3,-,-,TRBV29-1,TGCAGCGTTGATGGGCCCCCAGATACGCAGTATTTT,CSVDGPPDTQYF
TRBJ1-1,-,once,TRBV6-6,TGTGCCAGCAGGGTAGTCGCCGGTGGCACTGAAGCTTTCTTT,CASRVVAGGTEAFF
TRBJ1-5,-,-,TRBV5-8,TGTGCCAGCAGCTTCCGGGGGAATCAGCCCCAGCATTTT,CASSFRGNQPQHF
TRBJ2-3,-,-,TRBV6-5,TGTGCCAGCAGTAGGGGCGTGGTTGACACAGATACGCAGTATTTT,CASSRGVVDTDTQYF
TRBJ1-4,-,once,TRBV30,TGTGCCTGGAGTGCCAACAGACAAACTAATGAAAAACTGTTTTTT,CAWSANRQTNEKLFF
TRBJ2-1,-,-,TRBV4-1,TGCGCCAGCAGCGGACAGCGGGGATGGCAGTTCTTC,CASSGQRGWQFF
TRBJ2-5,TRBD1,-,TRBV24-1,TGTGCCACCAGTGACGCCAGGGGGTTAGCGACCCAGTACTTC,CATSDARGLATQYF
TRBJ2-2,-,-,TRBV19,TGTGCCAGTATAGGGAGAACCGGGGAGCTGTTTTTT,CASIGRTGELFF
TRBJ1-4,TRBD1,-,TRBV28,TGTGCCAGCAGGAAAACGGGCGGGACAGGGGATGAAAAACTGTTTTTT,CASRKTGGTGDEKLFF
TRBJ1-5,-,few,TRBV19,TGTGCCAGTAGTTTATATAATCAGCCCCAGCATTTT,CASSLYNQPQHF
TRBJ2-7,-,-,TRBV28,TGTGCCAGCAGATTACAGGGAAACGCTTACGAGCAGTACTTC,CASRLQGNAYEQYF
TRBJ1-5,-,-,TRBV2,TGTGCCAGCAGTGAATGGCTGAGGGATCAGCCCCAGCATTTT,CASSEWLRDQPQHF
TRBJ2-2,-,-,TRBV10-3,TGTGCCATCAGTGAGCCCAGTACCGGGGAGCTGTTTTTT,CAISEPSTGELFF
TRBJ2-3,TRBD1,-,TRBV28,TGTGCCAGCAGTTTTTGGGGGACAGGACCCAGCACAGATACGCAGTATTTT,CASSFWGTGPSTDTQYF
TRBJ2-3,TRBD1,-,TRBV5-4,TGTGCCATTTCCCGGGACAGGGGTGTAGATACGCAGTATTTT,CAISRDRGVDTQYF
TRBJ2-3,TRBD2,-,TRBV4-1,TGCGCCAGCAGCCGCAGTGCGACTAGCGGGAGGGCGGATACGCAGTATTTT,CASSRSATSGRADTQYF
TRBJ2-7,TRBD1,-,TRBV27,TGTGCCAGCCGGGACAGCGTTTACGAGCAGTACTTC,CASRDSVYEQYF
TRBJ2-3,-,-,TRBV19,TGTGCCAGTAGCGGGAGAACAGATACGCAGTATTTT,CASSGRTDTQYF
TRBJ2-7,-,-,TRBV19,TGTGCCAGTAGTTTGGGCATGACAGGTAGGACCTACGAGCAGTACTTC,CASSLGMTGRTYEQYF
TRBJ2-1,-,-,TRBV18,TGTGCCAGCTCACCCGCGGAGGGGGCACGGAATGAGCAGTTCTTC,CASSPAEGARNEQFF
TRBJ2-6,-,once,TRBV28,TGTGCCAGCGGTTCGAGCCTTGGGGCATCTGGGGCCAACGTCCTGACTTTC,CASGSSLGASGANVLTF
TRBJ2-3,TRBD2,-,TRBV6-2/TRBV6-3,TGTGCCAGCAGTTACGGGCCAACTATAGCGGGGATGCTGGATACGCAGTATTTT,CASSYGPTIAGMLDTQYF
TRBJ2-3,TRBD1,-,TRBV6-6,TGTGCCAGCAGTTACTCGAGTGGACAGGGGTTCGATACGCAGTATTTT,CASSYSSGQGFDTQYF
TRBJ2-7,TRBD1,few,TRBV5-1,TGCGCCAGCAGCAGCGACCCCGGGACAGGGAGGAGCGAGCAGTACTTC,CASSSDPGTGRSEQYF
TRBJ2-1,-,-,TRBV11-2,TGTGCCAGCAGCGCCTTTGACAGCTACAATGAGCAGTTCTTC,CASSAFDSYNEQFF